The source of this TCR beta chain is a study of molecular identifiers for immune sequencing clone quantification. Whole-study results and caveats: For highly expanded clones, sizes could be underestimated when identical TCR molecules share a barcode. Naive cells had under 1% of molecules in clones above 20 RNA copies, effectors over 99%. Spiked TCR RNA from one Jurkat cell reportedly showed up when mixed among around 1 million naive cells.

Remarks on this clonotype: Its antigen is undetermined. A read error may explain this, as a much larger clone is one base away.

Methods described previously, with TCR primers listed, were used for bulk TCR libraries. MiXCR, applied by TCRdb to the PCR reads, yields one record per CDR3 protein. The sample records over 600,000 distinct CDR3 sequences, approximately 20% being singletons. There are 16 residues in the CDR3. Germline V gene data show CDR1 as MDHEN and CDR2 as SYDVKM. The sequence was collected from a human donor in good health. Some libraries in this study had Jurkat cell RNA spiked in. This chain links TRBV28 with TRBJ2-7, with TRBD1 identical over 8 bases. The specimen sequenced was naive CD8+ T cells from blood, with Jurkat cell RNA spiked in. Noted subset: FACS-sorted CD8+CD4-CCR7+CD45RA+ naive T cells. CDR3 protein: CAGSDIRGPVGDEQYF. The CDR3 DNA is TGTGCCGGCAGTGATATCAGGGGGCCGGTAGGAGACGAGCAGTACTTC.